These 10 T cell receptor beta chains share one sample of origin, sequenced in a study of monozygotic twins with inflammatory bowel disease. For each CDR3 protein, TCRdb gives one entry from its re-call of the 5' RACE reads, without DNA. The listing contains 400,000 or so distinct CDR3 sequences. The sequenced sample was blood. The origin of the receptors is a human donor with ulcerative colitis or Crohn's disease, or a healthy co-twin of an affected twin (not recorded which).

The chain links TRBV7-3 to TRBJ2-2. Per the germline V gene, CDR1 is SGHTA and CDR2 is FQGTGA. The CDR3 spans 13 residues. CDR3 sequence: CASSSIGIGELFF.

V gene TRBV25-1 combines with J gene TRBJ2-4. The CDR3 totals 15 residues. Germline values: CDR1 MGHDK, CDR2 SYGVNS. The CDR3 sequence is CASSDSGLAKNIQYF.

The J gene is TRBJ1-5, the V gene TRBV2. The CDR3 runs to 13 residues. The germline V gene has CDR1 SNHLY and CDR2 FYNNEI. This CDR3 is CASSEGVRQPQHF.

J is TRBJ1-4 and V is TRBV5-4. Per germline, CDR1 SGHNT and CDR2 YYREEE (reference sequence). This CDR3 region has 15 residues. The CDR3 region is CASSGDPLGNEKLFF.

The chain has TRBV7-2 and TRBJ2-3; TCRdb's D call of TRBD2 is untestable without DNA. CDR1 is SGHTA and CDR2 is FQGNSA in the germline V gene. The CDR3 contains 17 residues. This CDR3 is CASSVQRRLAGTDTQYF.

The chain recombines TRBV28 with TRBJ1-4; TCRdb's D gene call, TRBD1, goes unchecked for lack of DNA. Germline V gene data show CDR1 as MDHEN and CDR2 as SYDVKM. The CDR3 is made up of 14 amino acids. Here the CDR3 reads CASSTGHAGEKLFF.

J is TRBJ1-1 and V is TRBV10-3; TCRdb proposes TRBD1, but this gene call is untestable without DNA. In germline, CDR1 is ENHRY, CDR2 SYGVKD. This CDR3 has 13 amino acids. The CDR3 region is CAISEQGSTEAFF.

This rearrangement joins TRBV25-1 to TRBJ2-3; TCRdb picks TRBD1, but there is no DNA to check that call. From germline, CDR1 is MGHDK and CDR2 SYGVNS. The CDR3 is made up of 14 amino acids. CDR3 sequence reads: CASSAGGSTDTQYF.

The chain couples TRBV7-2 to TRBJ2-1. The length of the CDR3 is 14 residues. Germline V gene data show CDR1 as SGHTA and CDR2 as FQGNSA. This CDR3 is CASSFSGTYNEQFF.

The chain is built from TRBV6-6 and TRBJ1-4; TCRdb selects TRBD1, and the lack of DNA leaves this call unchecked. Germline V gene lookup returns CDR1 MNHNY and CDR2 SVGAGI (reference sequence). The CDR3 totals 14 residues. The CDR3: CASISTGIYEKLFF.